This entry lists 21 T cell receptor beta chains sequenced from one sample in a study of early stage breast cancer tumors. Here immunoSEQ multiplex PCR was the method, and the copy in TCRdb shows in-frame clones only, minus some. Altogether 30,000 to 40,000 clones are present, over 65% being singletons, with the ten largest covering over 6%. The sequenced sample was blood. The receptors were gathered from a person in their sixties or seventies with breast cancer.

The rearrangement joins TRBV4-1 to TRBJ1-1; a weak D match, TRBD1 (5 bases). Germline CDR1 reads MGHRA; CDR2 reads YSYEKL. V lost 1 base, J lost 7 bases, and 16 bases lay in between. The CDR3 length is 15 residues. CDR3 protein: CASSQGARGRDEAFF. In DNA, the CDR3 is TGCGCCAGCAGCCAAGGGGCCCGAGGCAGGGATGAAGCTTTCTTT.

This clone has only one observation. The rearrangement joins TRBV5-1 to TRBJ1-2; 11 bases are a match to TRBD1. J gave up 8 bases and V 0 bases, and 3 bases lay outside the gene matches. The CDR3 loop spans 14 amino acids. Germline loops: CDR1 SGHRS, CDR2 YFSETQ. The CDR3 loop reads CASSLDWTGGGYTF. Written as DNA, the CDR3 is TGCGCCAGCAGCTTGGATTGGACAGGGGGCGGCTACACCTTC.

On this clone: One end of the junction does not line up with germline, which may come from a read error. The V call is TRBV19, the J call TRBJ1-1; D is unresolved. From germline, CDR1 is LNHDA and CDR2 SQIVND (reference sequence). This CDR3 comprises 11 residues. In DNA form, the CDR3 reads TGTGCCAGTAATATAGGGAAAGAAGCTTTCTTT. It is translated as CASNIGKEAFF.

This chain connects TRBV2 to TRBJ1-1; D not resolved. The CDR3 is made up of 12 amino acids. CDR1 and CDR2 from the germline V gene are SNHLY and FYNNEI. Trimming cost V 4 bases and J 4 bases, with 7 bases left between them. The DNA for the CDR3 is TGTGCCAGCAGTGTCCTATCCACTGAAGCTTTCTTT. It codes for CASSVLSTEAFF.

V gene TRBV9 combines with J gene TRBJ2-7; D call uncertain. The V and J ends lost 3 bases and 2 bases respectively, with 9 bases between them. CDR1 is SGDLS, CDR2 YYNGEE, per germline. The CDR3 is made up of 13 amino acids. CDR3 in amino acids: CASSEGPTYEQYF. In DNA, the CDR3 is TGTGCCAGCAGCGAGGGCCCAACCTACGAGCAGTACTTC.

The V gene is TRBV5-5, the J gene TRBJ2-1; 7 bases are shared with TRBD1. V was pared by 0 bases and J by 9 bases, with 3 bases of the junction left unmatched. Germline values: CDR1 SGHKS, CDR2 YYEKEE (reference sequence). The CDR3 length is 13 residues. The CDR3 DNA sequence: TGTGCCAGCAGCTTGGGAGGGGGCGGTGAGCAGTTCTTC. It is translated as CASSLGGGGEQFF.

This clone was counted a few times. V gene TRBV2 combines with J gene TRBJ1-5; TRBD1 matches 7 bases. The CDR3 length is 15 residues. The germline CDR1 and CDR2 sequences are SNHLY and FYNNEI. V dropped 6 bases and J dropped 2; count of bases not matched to a gene: 7. The CDR3 region is CASSRQGFGNQPQHF. The CDR3 nucleotides are TGTGCCAGCAGCAGACAGGGTTTTGGCAATCAGCCCCAGCATTTT.

The chain has TRBV23-1 and TRBJ2-1; 9 bases are shared with TRBD1. TRBV23-1 counts as an open reading frame of uncertain function. This CDR3 has 14 amino acids. The V segment lost 5 bases and the J segment 8 bases; nucleotides outside the gene matches: 7. The CDR3 is CASSGTGRGDEQFF. The CDR3 coding sequence is TGCGCCAGCAGTGGGACAGGGCGTGGAGATGAGCAGTTCTTC.

The V gene is TRBV27, the J gene TRBJ2-7; D not certain. CDR1 and CDR2 from the germline V gene are MNHEY and SMNVEV (reference sequence). The CDR3 extends over 14 amino acids. V was cut by 0 bases and J by 7 bases, with 13 bases left in between. CDR3 sequence reads: CASSLSGWSGEQYF. CDR3 nucleotides: TGTGCCAGCAGTTTATCGGGGTGGAGTGGAGAGCAGTACTTC.

This clone was seen a handful of times. CDR3 residues: CAIRGQGAEGYTF. CDR3 coding DNA: TGTGCCATCAGGGGACAGGGGGCAGAAGGCTACACCTTC. The J gene is TRBJ1-2, the V gene TRBV10-3; TRBD1 aligns across 12 bases. Germline CDR1 reads ENHRY; CDR2 reads SYGVKD. The CDR3 runs to 13 residues. V lost 6 bases, J lost 8 bases, and 4 bases stayed unmatched.

The V call is TRBV7-9, the J call TRBJ1-5; D perhaps matches TRBD1 (5 bases). There are 15 residues in the CDR3. With 3 bases removed from V and 6 bases from J, the gap between germline ends came to 15 bases. Germline-derived CDR1 and CDR2 are SEHNR and FQNEAQ (reference sequence). The CDR3 sequence is CASSFHGGGTQPQHF. The CDR3 nucleotides are TGTGCCAGCAGCTTCCACGGGGGGGGAACTCAGCCCCAGCATTTT.

The chain joins TRBV5-7 to TRBJ2-7; 7 bases are a match to TRBD2. TRBV5-7 is an open reading frame, and its role is uncertain. After removal of 2 bases from V and 1 base from J, the junction contained 6 bases not matched to a gene. The CDR3 covers 15 residues. The CDR3 nucleotides read TGTGCCAGCAGCTTTGTTTGGGGGGGATCCTACGAGCAGTACTTC. It encodes CASSFVWGGSYEQYF.

In this sample, this clone turned up once. The chain uses TRBV5-6 and TRBJ1-2; TRBD1 agrees at 10 bases. This CDR3 has 15 residues. The V gene end was trimmed by 3 bases and the J gene end by 7 bases; junction bases not matched to a gene: 9. The germline V gene has CDR1 SGHDT and CDR2 YYEEEE. CDR3 protein: CASSSDRGRRSGYTF. CDR3 DNA sequence: TGTGCCAGCAGCTCCGACAGGGGGCGGAGGAGTGGCTACACCTTC. Based on the CDR3 plus reference TRBV5-6 and TRBJ1-2, the full variable domain is DAGVTQSPTHLIKTRGQQVTLRCSPKSGHDTVSWYQQALGQGPQFIFQYYEEEERQRGNFPDRFSGHQFPNYSSELNVNALLLGDSALYLCASSSDRGRRSGYTFGSGTRLTVV.

The CDR3 spells CASSLGGQGRWETQYF. CDR3 sequence (DNA): TGTGCCAGCAGCTTGGGAGGACAGGGTCGCTGGGAGACCCAGTACTTC. The chain links TRBV5-5 to TRBJ2-5, with 8 bases fitting TRBD1. The V segment lost 0 bases and the J segment 5 bases; nucleotides outside the gene matches: 9. The CDR3 covers 16 residues. Looked up from germline, CDR1 is SGHKS and CDR2 is YYEKEE (reference sequence). The whole variable domain, remainder taken from reference TRBV5-5 and TRBJ2-5, is DAGVTQSPTHLIKTRGQQVTLRCSPISGHKSVSWYQQVLGQGPQFIFQYYEKEERGRGNFPDRFSARQFPNYSSELNVNALLLGDSALYLCASSLGGQGRWETQYFGPGTRLLVL.

This chain joins TRBV19 and TRBJ2-1, with TRBD2 identical over 8 bases. This CDR3 has 16 residues. Germline values: CDR1 LNHDA, CDR2 SQIVND (reference sequence). V shed 5 bases and J 0 bases; nucleotides not matched to a gene: 6. CDR3 DNA: TGTGCCAGTAGTGCCAGCAGCGGGAGCTCCTACAATGAGCAGTTCTTC. Translated: CASSASSGSSYNEQFF.

J is TRBJ2-5 and V is TRBV27; TRBD1 is a possible D gene (6 bases). V was trimmed by 2 bases and J by 2 bases, leaving 9 bases between them. The CDR3 totals 14 residues. Germline V lookup: CDR1 MNHEY, CDR2 SMNVEV (reference sequence). The CDR3 nucleotides read TGTGCCAGCAGTTTAACAGGGATACAAGAGACCCAGTACTTC. Amino acids: CASSLTGIQETQYF.

The chain links TRBV6-4 to TRBJ2-1; 10 nucleotides align to TRBD2. The CDR3 length is 15 residues. Germline CDR1 and CDR2: MRHNA and SNTAGT. V dropped 4 bases and J dropped 5; count of bases not matched to a gene: 5. The CDR3 here is CASSALAGEHNEQFF. DNA of the CDR3: TGTGCCAGCAGTGCTCTAGCGGGAGAACACAATGAGCAGTTCTTC.

This rearrangement joins TRBV6-5 to TRBJ2-3; no clear D. The CDR3 runs 13 residues. Per the germline V gene, CDR1 is MNHEY and CDR2 is SVGAGI. V lost 6 bases and J 0 bases, leaving 7 bases between the germline ends. Here the CDR3 reads CASRGPSTDTQYF. CDR3 DNA sequence: TGTGCCAGCAGAGGGCCAAGCACAGATACGCAGTATTTT.

The chain is built from TRBV6-5 and TRBJ2-5, with TRBD2 as a possible D gene (6 bases). The V end was cut by 5 bases, the J end by 4 bases, with 11 bases between. CDR1 MNHEY and CDR2 SVGAGI come from the germline V gene. The CDR3 covers 13 residues. The DNA of the CDR3 is TGTGCCAGCAGTCTAGCGTGGGCAGAGACCCAGTACTTC. Translating it yields CASSLAWAETQYF.

The gene calls are TRBV5-1 and TRBJ2-5; D perhaps matches TRBD1 (6 bases). V was shortened by 5 bases and J by 1 base, with 9 bases between the two germline ends. Germline CDR1 is SGHRS and CDR2 is YFSETQ. This CDR3 has 13 residues. The CDR3 nucleotides read TGCGCCAGCAGAACGACAGGCCAAGAGACCCAGTACTTC. This encodes CASRTTGQETQYF.

In this sample, this clone turned up a few times. This chain links TRBV21-1 with TRBJ1-3. TRBV21-1 is a listed pseudogene. The CDR3 runs 17 residues. CDR3: CASSKLDIWSSGNTIYF. In DNA, the CDR3 is TGTGCCAGCAGCAAACTCGATATATGGAGCTCTGGAAACACCATATATTTT.